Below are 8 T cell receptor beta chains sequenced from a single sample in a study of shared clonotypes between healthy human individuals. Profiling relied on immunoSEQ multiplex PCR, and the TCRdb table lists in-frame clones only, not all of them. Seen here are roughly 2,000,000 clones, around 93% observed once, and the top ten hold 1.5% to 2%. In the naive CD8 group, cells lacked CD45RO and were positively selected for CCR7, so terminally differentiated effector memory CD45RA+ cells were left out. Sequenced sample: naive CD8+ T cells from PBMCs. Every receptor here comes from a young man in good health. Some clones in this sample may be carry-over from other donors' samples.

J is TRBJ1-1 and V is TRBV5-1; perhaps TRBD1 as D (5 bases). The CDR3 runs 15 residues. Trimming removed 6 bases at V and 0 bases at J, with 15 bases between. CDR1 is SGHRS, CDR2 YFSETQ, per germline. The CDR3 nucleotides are TGCGCCAGCACCTCGAGGGGCGACCTGAACACTGAAGCTTTCTTT. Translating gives CASTSRGDLNTEAFF.

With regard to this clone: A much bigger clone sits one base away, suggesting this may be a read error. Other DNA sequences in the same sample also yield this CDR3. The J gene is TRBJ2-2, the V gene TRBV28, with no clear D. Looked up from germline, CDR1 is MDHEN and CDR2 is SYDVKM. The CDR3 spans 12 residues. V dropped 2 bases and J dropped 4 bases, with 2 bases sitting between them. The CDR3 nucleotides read TGTGCCAGCAGTTTAACCACCGGGGAGCTGTTTTTT. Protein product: CASSLTTGELFF.

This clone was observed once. CDR3 protein: CASSWGGMYEQYF. CDR3 bases: TGTGCCAGCAGCTGGGGCGGAATGTACGAGCAGTACTTC. The chain links TRBV7-6 to TRBJ2-7; D may be TRBD1 (5 bases). The germline V and J ends were trimmed by 4 bases and 4 bases, with 11 bases remaining between them. The CDR3 loop spans 13 amino acids. CDR1 is SGHVS, CDR2 FNYEAQ, per germline. The full variable domain, completed using reference TRBV7-6 and TRBJ2-7, is GAGVSQSPRYKVTKRGQDVALRCDPISGHVSLYWYRQALGQGPEFLTYFNYEAQQDKSGLPNDRFSAERPEGSISTLTIQRTEQRDSAMYRCASSWGGMYEQYFGPGTRLTVT.

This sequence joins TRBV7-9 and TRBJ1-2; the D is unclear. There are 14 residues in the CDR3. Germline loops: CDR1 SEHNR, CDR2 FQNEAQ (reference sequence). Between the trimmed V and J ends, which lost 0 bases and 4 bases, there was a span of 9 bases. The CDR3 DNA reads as TGTGCCAGCAGCTTAGCGGTCGTCAGCTATGGCTACACCTTC. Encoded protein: CASSLAVVSYGYTF.

The CDR3 DNA follows: TGTGCCTGGAGTGTACGGTCACAGGGGGCGCTCGAGCAGTACTTC. Its protein product is CAWSVRSQGALEQYF. The chain couples TRBV30 to TRBJ2-7; 9 nucleotides match TRBD1. The CDR3 is made up of 15 amino acids. Germline loops: CDR1 GTSNPN, CDR2 SVGIG (reference sequence). V gave up 0 bases and J gave up 6 bases; unmatched junction bases: 9. The full variable domain, with the rest looked up from reference TRBV30 and TRBJ2-7, is SQTIHQWPATLVQPVGSPLSLECTVEGTSNPNLYWYRQAAGRGLQLLFYSVGIGQISSEVPQNLSASRPQDRQFILSSKKLLLSDSGFYLCAWSVRSQGALEQYFGPGTRLTVT.

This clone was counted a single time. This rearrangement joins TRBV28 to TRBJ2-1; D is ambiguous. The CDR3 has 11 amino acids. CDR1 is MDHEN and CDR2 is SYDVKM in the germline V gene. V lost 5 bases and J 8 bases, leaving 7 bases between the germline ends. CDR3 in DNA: TGTGCCAGCAGTCCCAGGTATGAGCAGTTCTTC. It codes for CASSPRYEQFF.

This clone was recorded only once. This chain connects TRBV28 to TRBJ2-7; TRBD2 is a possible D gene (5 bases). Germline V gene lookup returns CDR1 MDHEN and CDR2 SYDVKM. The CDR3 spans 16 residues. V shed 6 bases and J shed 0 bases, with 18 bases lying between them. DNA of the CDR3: TGTGCCAGCAGCCCGTCCCGCGGAGGACCCTCCTACGAGCAGTACTTC. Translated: CASSPSRGGPSYEQYF.

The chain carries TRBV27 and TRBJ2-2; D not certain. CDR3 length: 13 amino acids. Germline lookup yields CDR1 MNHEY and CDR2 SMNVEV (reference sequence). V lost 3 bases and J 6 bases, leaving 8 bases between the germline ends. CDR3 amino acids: CASSFQVAGELFF. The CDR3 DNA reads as TGTGCCAGCAGTTTTCAGGTTGCCGGGGAGCTGTTTTTT.